Listed here is a single T cell receptor beta chain. The data belong to a study of blood T cell repertoires in COVID-19. Using immunoSEQ multiplex PCR, the repertoire was profiled, and TCRdb retains in-frame clones only, with some absent. This table has about 160,000 clones, 65% to 85% appearing once. Sequencing used peripheral blood. This receptor was obtained from a woman aged 60-75 years with acute or convalescent COVID-19.

CDR3: CASSRAASGEMETQYF. The CDR3 DNA reads as TGTGCCAGCAGCCGGGCGGCTAGCGGGGAGATGGAGACCCAGTACTTC. The chain couples TRBV7-6 to TRBJ2-5, with 9 bases identical to TRBD2. The CDR3 has 16 amino acids. CDR1 and CDR2 (germline): SGHVS, FNYEAQ. Germline trimming cut 5 bases from V and 5 bases from J; bases unmatched to any gene: 12.